What follows are 9 T cell receptor beta chains derived from one specimen sequenced in a study of cytomegalovirus exposure and HLA in healthy donors. The primer mix had 60 Vbeta and 13 Jbeta primers. The method was immunoSEQ multiplex PCR; TCRdb's version includes in-frame clones alone and lacks a portion of them. This table has tens of thousands of clones, roughly 69% appearing once. Sequences were obtained from PBMCs. The receptor source for this set is a woman aged 25 to 39 in good health and CMV-seronegative.

A single count supports this clone. This chain joins TRBV27 and TRBJ1-2; D is unresolved. Trimming shortened V by 6 bases and J by 3 bases, and 14 bases separated the two germline ends. CDR1 MNHEY and CDR2 SMNVEV come from the germline V gene (reference sequence). CDR3 length equals 14 residues. The DNA of the CDR3 is TGTGCCAGCAGGCCATCCCCCCTATACTATGGCTACACCTTC. It is translated as CASRPSPLYYGYTF.

The V and J genes are TRBV19 and TRBJ1-2; D remains ambiguous. V was trimmed by 10 bases and J by 2 bases, leaving 11 bases between them. The length of the CDR3 is 12 residues. Germline-derived CDR1 and CDR2 are LNHDA and SQIVND (reference sequence). In DNA, the CDR3 is TGTGCCACCTCGAGAGGGAACTATGGCTACACCTTC. As protein: CATSRGNYGYTF.

J is TRBJ1-5 and V is TRBV19; 7 bases fit TRBD1. This CDR3 is 15 amino acids long. V lost 5 bases, J lost 0 bases, and 4 bases stayed unmatched. Germline values: CDR1 LNHDA, CDR2 SQIVND (reference sequence). Here the CDR3 DNA reads TGTGCCAGTAGTGGGGACAGCTATAGCAATCAGCCCCAGCATTTT. Protein product: CASSGDSYSNQPQHF. Complete variable domain (other parts from reference TRBV19 and TRBJ1-5): DGGITQSPKYLFRKEGQNVTLSCEQNLNHDAMYWYRQDPGQGLRLIYYSQIVNDFQKGDIAEGYSVSREKKESFPLTVTSAQKNPTAFYLCASSGDSYSNQPQHFGDGTRLSIL.

The rearrangement uses TRBV29-1 and TRBJ2-7; 7 bases line up with TRBD1. The CDR3 contains 14 residues. Trimming took 7 bases from V and 3 from J; bases not matched to a gene: 12. Germline lookup yields CDR1 SQVTM and CDR2 ANQGSEA. This CDR3 reads CSAPWDSVFYEQYF. The CDR3 DNA follows: TGCAGCGCCCCCTGGGACAGCGTCTTCTACGAGCAGTACTTC.

The genes are TRBV11-2 and TRBJ2-6; D unresolved. This CDR3 is built from 16 residues. V gave up 4 bases and J gave up 0 bases, with 10 bases separating them. In germline, CDR1 is SGHAT, CDR2 FQNNGV. CDR3 loop: CASSSVVSSGANVLTF. The CDR3 nucleotides are TGTGCCAGCAGCTCCGTAGTTAGCTCTGGGGCCAACGTCCTGACTTTC.

This clone appeared once. V is TRBV6-1 and J is TRBJ1-5, with D tentatively TRBD1 (5 bases). Germline CDR1 and CDR2: MNHNS and SASEGT. V dropped 2 bases and J dropped 2 bases, with 10 bases sitting between them. The CDR3 has 15 residues. CDR3 in amino acids: CASSEFGGGNQPQHF. CDR3 bases: TGTGCCAGCAGTGAATTCGGGGGAGGCAATCAGCCCCAGCATTTT.

The V gene is TRBV28, the J gene TRBJ2-1; D gene ambiguous. V was shortened by 3 bases and J by 5 bases, with 14 bases between the two germline ends. This CDR3 is built from 15 residues. The germline gives CDR1 MDHEN, CDR2 SYDVKM. Here the CDR3 reads CASSLTLLLNNEQFF. In DNA, the CDR3 is TGTGCCAGCAGTTTGACCCTACTACTCAACAATGAGCAGTTCTTC.

The chain couples TRBV28 to TRBJ2-7, with D maybe TRBD2 (6 bases). V shed 6 bases and J shed 6 bases, with 12 bases lying between them. Looked up from germline, CDR1 is MDHEN and CDR2 is SYDVKM. The CDR3 sequence is 12 residues long. DNA of the CDR3: TGTGCCAGCAGCCAAATAGCGGCCGAGCAGTACTTC. Amino acids: CASSQIAAEQYF.

This clone was found a few times. The chain is built from TRBV5-1 and TRBJ2-2; 8 bases are a match to TRBD1. Unmatched junction bases numbered 7, after V lost 4 bases and J lost 5 bases. The V gene's germline CDR1 is SGHRS and CDR2 YFSETQ. The CDR3 has 15 amino acids. CDR3 sequence reads: CASSEGQGHTGELFF. The CDR3 DNA follows: TGCGCCAGCAGCGAAGGACAGGGTCATACCGGGGAGCTGTTTTTT.